A selection of T cell receptor beta chains follows, all from one sample in a study of identical twins. TCRdb re-derived calls from the 5' RACE reads in MiXCR, one entry per CDR3 protein. This repertoire shows some 1,600,000 distinct CDR3 sequences, more than 30% found once; its top ten account for more than 0.25%. Sequences were obtained from cord blood. The receptor source for this set is a newborn girl in good health. Each CDR3 is given without its conserved first and last residue. Fields, in order: CDR3 protein, CDR3 length, V gene, J gene, D gene. The D gene is left open where the match is weak.

SASAGNTGELF	11	TRBV20-1	TRBJ2-2	NA
ATSDKTGTGSDIQY	14	TRBV24-1	TRBJ2-4	TRBD1
ASSSTGVRNEQF	12	TRBV12-3/TRBV12-4	TRBJ2-1	NA
ASSEPGGGHEQY	12	TRBV25-1	TRBJ2-7	TRBD1
SGLAGAYNEQF	11	TRBV20-1	TRBJ2-1	TRBD2
ASSAIAGAGNEQF	13	TRBV11-2	TRBJ2-1	TRBD2
ASSTSDSGIPNEQF	14	TRBV7-8	TRBJ2-1	TRBD2
ASSFFGRTYEQY	12	TRBV5-1	TRBJ2-7	TRBD2
ASLQGLKDTDTQY	13	TRBV18	TRBJ2-3	TRBD1
ASSLNPGGQPQH	12	TRBV28	TRBJ1-5	NA
ASSLGAVGGQETQY	14	TRBV28	TRBJ2-5	NA
ASSLVGALGDTQY	13	TRBV27	TRBJ2-3	NA
AAKLRAALGEQY	12	TRBV6-2/TRBV6-3	NA	NA
ASSQGPSYRWQETQY	15	TRBV4-1	TRBJ2-5	NA
ASSLGLAVLTDTQY	14	TRBV5-5	TRBJ2-3	TRBD2
AGEGLSSYEQY	11	TRBV2	TRBJ2-7	NA
ASSDRGYTAISEAF	14	TRBV6-6	TRBJ1-1	TRBD1
ASSYSTLDSYEQY	13	TRBV6-6	TRBJ2-7	NA
ASSPKGTSRGYT	12	TRBV4-1	TRBJ1-2	NA
ASSSPGLAFYNEQF	14	TRBV5-6	TRBJ2-1	TRBD2
ASDRVSSGEQF	11	TRBV5-8	TRBJ2-1	TRBD1
ASSSGLAGGSDTQY	14	TRBV7-9	TRBJ2-3	TRBD2
ASSQERGTGVGTEAF	15	TRBV4-2	TRBJ1-1	TRBD1
SALSGPLYEQY	11	TRBV20-1	NA	NA
ASRDGGPLGIQY	12	TRBV6-2/TRBV6-3	TRBJ2-4	NA
AIAITVADTQY	11	TRBV10-3	TRBJ2-3	NA
ASSWELARKTGELF	14	TRBV7-9	TRBJ2-2	NA
AISEGLERLTYNEQF	15	TRBV10-3	TRBJ2-1	NA
ASSFPRLAGTDTQY	14	TRBV12-3/TRBV12-4	TRBJ2-3	TRBD2
SAPRLAGGLGEQF	13	TRBV20-1	TRBJ2-1	TRBD2
ASSGSRVPPTPVNYGYT	17	TRBV6-1	TRBJ1-2	NA
ASSPKTSGVLGNEQF	15	TRBV6-1	TRBJ2-1	TRBD2
ASRRTSTETQY	11	TRBV12-3/TRBV12-4	TRBJ2-5	TRBD2
ASSFLESPLH	10	TRBV7-2	TRBJ1-6	NA
SVEDPGSDSYEQY	13	TRBV29-1	TRBJ2-7	NA
ASSFRYYNEQF	11	TRBV3-1	TRBJ2-1	NA
ASSLFGQGGKNIQY	14	TRBV5-1	TRBJ2-4	TRBD1
ASSFRGNNYGYT	12	TRBV12-3/TRBV12-4	TRBJ1-2	NA
ASSRQGFSYEQY	12	TRBV6-5	TRBJ2-7	TRBD1